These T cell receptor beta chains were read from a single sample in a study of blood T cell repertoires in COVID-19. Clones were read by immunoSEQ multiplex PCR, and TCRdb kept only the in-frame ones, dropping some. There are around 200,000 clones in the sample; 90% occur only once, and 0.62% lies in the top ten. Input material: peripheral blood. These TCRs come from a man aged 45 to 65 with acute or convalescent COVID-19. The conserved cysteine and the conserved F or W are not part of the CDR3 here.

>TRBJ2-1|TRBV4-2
ASSQAGTGLNEQF
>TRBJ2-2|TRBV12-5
ASGFLTGANTGELF
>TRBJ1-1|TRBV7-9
ASSSGLGGMNTEAF
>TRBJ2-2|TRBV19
ASSRDSNTGELF
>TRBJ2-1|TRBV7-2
ASSSRAGDEQF
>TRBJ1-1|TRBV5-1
ASSFTDRGVMNTEAF
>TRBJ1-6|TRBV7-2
ASSFSTGDNSPLH
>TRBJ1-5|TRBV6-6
ASGTGDQPQH
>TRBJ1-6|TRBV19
ASRPTVTNSPLH
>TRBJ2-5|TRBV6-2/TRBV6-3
ASSWGQGALETQY
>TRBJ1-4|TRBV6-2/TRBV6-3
ASSYGLRREKLF
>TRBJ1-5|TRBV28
ASGEGQPQH
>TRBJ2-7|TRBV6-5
ASSYSADRFGEQY
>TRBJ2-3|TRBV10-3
ASKPGHSTDTQY
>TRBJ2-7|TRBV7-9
ASSFRTGVYEQY
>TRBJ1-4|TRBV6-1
ASSDPGSEKLF
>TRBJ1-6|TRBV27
ASSLFPGSNSPLH
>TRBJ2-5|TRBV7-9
ASSSQGIIQETQY
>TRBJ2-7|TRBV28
ASSLGFDYLYEQY
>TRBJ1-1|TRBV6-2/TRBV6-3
ASSLTLNTEAF
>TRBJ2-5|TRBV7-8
ASSLQGYQETQY
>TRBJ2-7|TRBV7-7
ASSLGGGYEQY
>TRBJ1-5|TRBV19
ASSPGQGEQPQH
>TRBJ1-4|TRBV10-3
AISSQGADEKLF
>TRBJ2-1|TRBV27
ASSQIAGVSVNEQF
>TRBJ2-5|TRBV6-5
ASSYSRDRGFVTQY
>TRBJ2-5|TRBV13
ASSLAGDGPQATQY
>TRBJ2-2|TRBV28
ASSFSGTGALNTGELF
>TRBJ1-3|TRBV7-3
ASSLRGPQVGNTIY
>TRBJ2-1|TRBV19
ASRSPSGSSEQF
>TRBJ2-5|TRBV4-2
ASSQPGTAQETQY
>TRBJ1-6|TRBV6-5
ASTVREGSTSPLH
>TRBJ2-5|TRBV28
ASSWDWKETQY
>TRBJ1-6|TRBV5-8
ASSFGTGSSPLH
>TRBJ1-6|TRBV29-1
SVGEGRNNSPLH
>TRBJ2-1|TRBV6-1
ASSEAVGLIYNEQF
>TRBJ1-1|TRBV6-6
ASSRVFVKTEAF
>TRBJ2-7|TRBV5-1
ASSLVSGQGHEQY
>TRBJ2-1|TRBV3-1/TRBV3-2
ASSHRGTLNNEQF
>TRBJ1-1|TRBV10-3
AIRRTANTEAF
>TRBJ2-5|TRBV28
ASSFGTSFETQY
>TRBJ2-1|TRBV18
ASSPGEEQF
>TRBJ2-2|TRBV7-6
ASRIGLAGGIGELF